This T cell receptor (beta chain) was captured by sequencing in a study of tumor-infiltrating lymphocytes in oesophageal squamous cell carcinoma. Germline values: CDR1 LNHNV, CDR2 YYDKDF (reference sequence). Trimming took 0 bases from V and 0 from J, leaving 6 bases between them. This CDR3 spans 14 amino acids. Only a few counts were recorded for this clonotype. TCRdb ran MiXCR on the PCR reads and lists one entry per CDR3 protein. The sample has around 12,000 distinct CDR3 sequences, nearly 60% seen once. The clonotype comes from a female donor with esophageal squamous cell carcinoma. The genes are TRBV15 and TRBJ2-7; no firm D call. The sample was esophageal tumor tissue. The chain's CDR3 is CATSRDSSSYEQYF. Here the CDR3 DNA reads TGTGCCACCAGCAGAGACAGTAGCTCCTACGAGCAGTACTTC.